Following are 11 T cell receptor beta chains from one sample sequenced in a study of shared clonotypes between healthy human individuals. The repertoire was sequenced with immunoSEQ multiplex PCR; TCRdb's copy has only in-frame clones and lacks some. The data show 2 million to 3 million clones, approximately 93% seen once. Material: naive CD4+ T cells from PBMCs. Indicated subset: CD45RA+ positively selected. These receptors were obtained from a man younger than 35 in good health. Some clones in this sample may be carry-over from other donors' samples.

The chain couples TRBV4-1 to TRBJ2-5; 8 positions agree with TRBD1. The CDR3 runs 15 residues. Germline loops: CDR1 MGHRA, CDR2 YSYEKL. V was clipped by 0 bases and J by 5 bases; unmatched bases: 5. Here the CDR3 DNA reads TGCGCCAGCAGCCAAGACGGCAGGGGGCGGGAGACCCAGTACTTC. Encoded protein: CASSQDGRGRETQYF.

V usage is TRBV23-1 and J usage is TRBJ1-2, with 12 nucleotides matching TRBD1. TRBV23-1 is reported as an ORF; its role is uncertain. The CDR3 is made up of 16 amino acids. J lost 6 bases, V lost 4 bases, and 9 bases had no gene match. CDR3 bases: TGCGCCAGCAGTCCCGGGACAGGGGGCCCCAAGGATGGCTACACCTTC. Amino acids: CASSPGTGGPKDGYTF.

The rearrangement joins TRBV29-1 to TRBJ1-1; D gene ambiguous. Per germline, CDR1 SQVTM and CDR2 ANQGSEA. The CDR3 covers 11 residues. V was pared by 3 bases and J by 3 bases, with 5 bases between. DNA of the CDR3: TGCAGCGTTGATGGGGACACTGAAGCTTTCTTT. This sequence encodes CSVDGDTEAFF.

The V call is TRBV27, the J call TRBJ1-6, with a tentative D call TRBD1 (6 bases). This CDR3 is built from 17 residues. With 5 bases removed from V and 9 bases from J, the gap between germline ends came to 23 bases. CDR1 and CDR2 from the germline V gene are MNHEY and SMNVEV (reference sequence). Here the CDR3 DNA reads TGTGCCAGCAGTCTCAGACTCAGGACAGACGGCAGTTCACCCCTCCACTTT. Translating gives CASSLRLRTDGSSPLHF.

The V gene is TRBV2, the J gene TRBJ2-3, with TRBD2 matching 13 bases. Trimming removed 6 bases from V and 2 bases from J; junction bases left unmatched: 8. The CDR3 is 17 residues long. From germline, CDR1 is SNHLY and CDR2 FYNNEI. The CDR3 DNA follows: TGTGCCAGCAGAACCCCGGGACTAGCGGGGATCACAGATACGCAGTATTTT. Translation: CASRTPGLAGITDTQYF.

CDR3 nucleotides: TGTGCCAGCAGACCTCAGACAGGGGGCGGCACAGATACGCAGTATTTT. It yields the protein CASRPQTGGGTDTQYF. This chain joins TRBV28 and TRBJ2-3; 10 bases agree with TRBD1. After removal of 6 bases from V and 1 base from J, the junction contained 7 bases not matched to a gene. This CDR3 has 16 amino acids. Germline V CDR1 and CDR2: MDHEN, SYDVKM. Variable domain in full (rest from reference TRBV28 and TRBJ2-3): DVKVTQSSRYLVKRTGEKVFLECVQDMDHENMFWYRQDPGLGLRLIYFSYDVKMKEKGDIPEGYSVSREKKERFSLILESASTNQTSMYLCASRPQTGGGTDTQYFGPGTRLTVL.

The rearrangement links TRBV11-3 to TRBJ2-5, with 10 bases lining up with TRBD1. This CDR3 region has 15 residues. J was trimmed by 5 bases and V by 5 bases; bases with no gene match: 8. CDR1 is SGHNT and CDR2 is YENEEA in the germline V gene. CDR3 in amino acids: CASSKDRGRMETQYF. As DNA, the CDR3 is TGTGCCAGCAGCAAAGACAGGGGGCGGATGGAGACCCAGTACTTC. Full variable domain (outside the CDR3, taken from reference TRBV11-3 and TRBJ2-5): EAGVVQSPRYKIIEKKQPVAFWCNPISGHNTLYWYLQNLGQGPELLIRYENEEAVDDSQLPKDRFSAERLKGVDSTLKIQPAELGDSAVYLCASSKDRGRMETQYFGPGTRLLVL.

The CDR3 DNA reads TGCGCCAGCAGCTTGTTGCGGGAGGCGTTTCCCGGGGAGCTGTTTTTT. The encoded protein is CASSLLREAFPGELFF. The chain is built from TRBV5-1 and TRBJ2-2, with 8 positions matching TRBD2. This CDR3 has 16 amino acids. Germline assignment: CDR1 SGHRS and CDR2 YFSETQ. After removal of 1 base from V and 6 bases from J, the junction contained 8 bases not matched to a gene.

This clone was seen just once. Other nucleotide sequences from this sample produce the same CDR3. This chain uses TRBV5-1 with TRBJ1-5, with D possibly matching TRBD1 (6 bases). CDR1 and CDR2 (germline): SGHRS, YFSETQ. Trimming shortened V by 0 bases and J by 4 bases, and 8 bases separated the two germline ends. CDR3 size: 14 residues. The CDR3 loop is CASSLGQENQPQHF. The CDR3 DNA reads TGCGCCAGCAGCTTGGGACAGGAGAATCAGCCCCAGCATTTT.

The chain is built from TRBV2 and TRBJ1-1; no definite D call. Germline V gene lookup returns CDR1 SNHLY and CDR2 FYNNEI. Trimming left V 1 base short and J 8 bases short, with 11 bases between. The CDR3 covers 13 residues. CDR3 loop: CASSEGRAREAFF. The CDR3 DNA is TGTGCCAGCAGTGAAGGGAGGGCCCGGGAAGCTTTCTTT.

The chain employs TRBV7-8 and TRBJ1-3; possible D gene TRBD1, 5 bases. CDR3 length: 15 amino acids. The germline CDR1 and CDR2 sequences are SGHVS and FQNEAQ. V was cut by 4 bases and J by 1 base, with 11 bases left in between. For the CDR3, the DNA is TGTGCCAGCAGCTCGGCCACAGGTTCTGGAAACACCATATATTTT. This codes for CASSSATGSGNTIYF.